This record concerns one T cell receptor (beta chain) sequence. Its specificity is not known. Pooled together were second doses at about 4 or about 12 weeks. This sample is drawn from a study of T cell responses to AZD1222 COVID-19 vaccine. Broader study findings: Females outnumbered males among donors, who were mostly white British; clonal diversity was possibly underestimated.

This CDR3 spans 17 amino acids. TCRdb's copy holds only in-frame clones and misses some; the assay was immunoSEQ multiplex PCR. Here the sample spans under 200,000 clones, around 90% being singletons. V and J are TRBV21-1 and TRBJ1-5; the table's D call, TRBD1, has no DNA check behind it. TRBV21-1 is a recognized pseudogene. This clonotype originated in an adult who received the AZD1222 COVID-19 vaccine. The source material was peripheral blood, sampled 28 days after the second AZD1222 dose. The chain's CDR3 is CASSTVGDREENQPQHF. DNA for the CDR3: TGTGCCAGCAGCACAGTGGGGGACAGGGAGGAAAATCAGCCCCAGCATTTT.